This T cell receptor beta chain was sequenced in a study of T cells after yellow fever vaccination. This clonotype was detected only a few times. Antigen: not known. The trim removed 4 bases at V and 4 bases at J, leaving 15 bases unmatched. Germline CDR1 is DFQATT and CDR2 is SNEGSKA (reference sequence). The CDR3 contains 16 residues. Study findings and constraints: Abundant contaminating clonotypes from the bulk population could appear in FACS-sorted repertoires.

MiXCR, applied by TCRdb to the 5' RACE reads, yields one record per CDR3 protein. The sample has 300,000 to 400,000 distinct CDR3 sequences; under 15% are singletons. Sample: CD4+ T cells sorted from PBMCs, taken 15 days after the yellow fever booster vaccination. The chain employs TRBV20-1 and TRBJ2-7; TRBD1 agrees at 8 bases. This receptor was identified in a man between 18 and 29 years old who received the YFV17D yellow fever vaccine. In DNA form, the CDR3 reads TGCAGTGCTATAGAACCAGGGGGCTTGGGCGGGTACGAGCAGTACTTC. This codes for CSAIEPGGLGGYEQYF.